This TCR beta chain came from a study of shared clonotypes between healthy human individuals. Points on this clone: Antigen: not known.

The authors split each subset's genomic DNA evenly across several immunoSEQ plates. Only in-frame clones appear in the TCRdb table, and some are missing; sequencing was by immunoSEQ multiplex PCR. The sample lists 800,000 or so clones, roughly 96% occurring once. Study-level points and caveats: Limitation of the genetic and exposure-history diversity represented came from the few donors. Clonotypes that were shared across four donors made up around 5.5% of naive CD4 clonotypes. Sampling included only blood; tissue repertoires likely differ.

Naive CD8 isolation took CD45RO-negative cells positively selected for CCR7 and excluded terminally differentiated effector memory CD45RA+ cells. Per the germline V gene, CDR1 is SNHLY and CDR2 is FYNNEI. The V gene lost 7 bases and the J gene lost 5 bases, with 15 bases spanning the gap. The CDR3 runs 14 residues. This TCR was recovered from a man aged 30 to 39 in good health. This chain links TRBV2 with TRBJ2-1; unclear D gene. The sequencing sample was made of naive CD8+ T cells sorted from blood. The CDR3 reads CASNSPGMDNEQFF. CDR3 coding DNA: TGTGCCAGCAATTCCCCGGGCATGGACAATGAGCAGTTCTTC.